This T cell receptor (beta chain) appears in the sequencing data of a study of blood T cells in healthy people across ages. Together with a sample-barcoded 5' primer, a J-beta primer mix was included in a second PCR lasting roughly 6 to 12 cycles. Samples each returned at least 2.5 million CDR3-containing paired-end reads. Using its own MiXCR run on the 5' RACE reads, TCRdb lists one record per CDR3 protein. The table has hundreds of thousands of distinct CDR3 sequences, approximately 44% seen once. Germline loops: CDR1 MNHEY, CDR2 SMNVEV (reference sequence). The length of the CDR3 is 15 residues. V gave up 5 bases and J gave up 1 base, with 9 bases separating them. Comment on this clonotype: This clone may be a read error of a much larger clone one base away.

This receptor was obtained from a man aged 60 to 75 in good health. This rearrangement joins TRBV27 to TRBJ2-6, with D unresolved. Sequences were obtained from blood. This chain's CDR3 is CASSVAASGANVLTF. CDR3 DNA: TGTGCCAGCAGTGTCGCAGCTTCTGGGGCCAACGTCCTGACTTTC.